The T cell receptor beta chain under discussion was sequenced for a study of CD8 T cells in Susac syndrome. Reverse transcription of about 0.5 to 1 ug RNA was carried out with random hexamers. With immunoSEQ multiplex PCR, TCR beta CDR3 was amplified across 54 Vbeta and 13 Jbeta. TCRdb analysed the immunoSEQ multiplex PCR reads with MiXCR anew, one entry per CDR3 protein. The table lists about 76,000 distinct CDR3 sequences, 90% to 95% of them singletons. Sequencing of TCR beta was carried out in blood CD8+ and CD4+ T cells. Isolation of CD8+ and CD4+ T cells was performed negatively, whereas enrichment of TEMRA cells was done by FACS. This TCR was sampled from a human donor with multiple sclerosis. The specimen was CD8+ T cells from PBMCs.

CDR3 nucleotides: TGCGCCAGCAGTTCGACGAATACGGGCCTCTACGAGCAGTACTTC. This encodes CASSSTNTGLYEQYF. The gene calls are TRBV5-1 and TRBJ2-7, with D unclear. V dropped 5 bases and J dropped 3 bases, with 18 bases sitting between them. The germline V gene encodes CDR1 SGHRS and CDR2 YFSETQ. The CDR3 covers 15 residues.